This TCR beta chain is from a study of T cell changes during pregnancy in multiple sclerosis. Using immunoSEQ multiplex PCR, the repertoire was profiled, and TCRdb retains in-frame clones only, with some absent. The sample lists some 39,000 clones; roughly 84% were seen once. Trimming removed 7 bases at V and 4 bases at J, with 13 bases between. The CDR3 covers 12 residues. The germline V gene encodes CDR1 SQVTM and CDR2 ANQGSEA. The sequences come from CD8+ T cells from peripheral blood mononuclear cells, collected in the first trimester of pregnancy. V usage is TRBV29-1 and J usage is TRBJ1-1; no definite D call. This TCR was sampled from a female donor with multiple sclerosis, enrolled in a pregnancy study. CDR3 DNA: TGCAGCGCCCGGGCGGGGAGCACTGAAGCTTTCTTT. Protein: CSARAGSTEAFF.